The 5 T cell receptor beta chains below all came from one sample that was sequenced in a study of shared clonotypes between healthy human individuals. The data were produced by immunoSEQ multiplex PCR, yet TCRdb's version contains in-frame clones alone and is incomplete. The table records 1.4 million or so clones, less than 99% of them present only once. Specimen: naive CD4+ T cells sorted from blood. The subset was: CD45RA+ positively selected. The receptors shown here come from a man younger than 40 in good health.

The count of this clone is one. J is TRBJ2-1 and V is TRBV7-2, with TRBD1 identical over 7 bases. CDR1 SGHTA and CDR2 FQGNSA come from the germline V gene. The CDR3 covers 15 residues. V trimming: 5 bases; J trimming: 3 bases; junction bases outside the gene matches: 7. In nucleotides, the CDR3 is TGTGCCAGCAGCACCCGACAGGGTGGCTACAATGAGCAGTTCTTC. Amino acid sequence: CASSTRQGGYNEQFF.

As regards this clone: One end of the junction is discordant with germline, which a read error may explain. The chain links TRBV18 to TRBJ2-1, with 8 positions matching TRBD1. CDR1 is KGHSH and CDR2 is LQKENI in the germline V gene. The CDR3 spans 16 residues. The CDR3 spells CASSRTRDRPYNEQFF. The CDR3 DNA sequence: TGTGCCAGCTCACGTACCCGGGACAGGCCCTATAATGAGCAGTTCTTC.

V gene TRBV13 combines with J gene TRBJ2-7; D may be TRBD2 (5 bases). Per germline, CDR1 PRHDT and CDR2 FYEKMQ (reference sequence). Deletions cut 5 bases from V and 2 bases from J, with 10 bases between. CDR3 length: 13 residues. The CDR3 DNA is TGTGCCAGCAGCACACTCGGGACCTACGAGCAGTACTTC. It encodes CASSTLGTYEQYF.

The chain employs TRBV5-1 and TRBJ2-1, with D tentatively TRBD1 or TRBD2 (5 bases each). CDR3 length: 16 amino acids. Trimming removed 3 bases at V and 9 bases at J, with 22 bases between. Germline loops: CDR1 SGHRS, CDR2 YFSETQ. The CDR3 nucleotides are TGCGCCAGCAGCTCGGTCGGGGTATCCCTAGGGGTTGAGCAGTTCTTC. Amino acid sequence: CASSSVGVSLGVEQFF.

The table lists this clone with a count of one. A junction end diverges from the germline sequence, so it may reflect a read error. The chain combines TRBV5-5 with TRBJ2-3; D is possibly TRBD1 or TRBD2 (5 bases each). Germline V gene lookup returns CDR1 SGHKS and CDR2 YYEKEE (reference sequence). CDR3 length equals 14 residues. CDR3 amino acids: CASGLSGQGDTQYF. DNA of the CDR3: TGTGCCAGCGGCTTGTCGGGGCAGGGAGATACGCAGTATTTT. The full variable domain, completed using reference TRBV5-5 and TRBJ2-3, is DAGVTQSPTHLIKTRGQQVTLRCSPISGHKSVSWYQQVLGQGPQFIFQYYEKEERGRGNFPDRFSARQFPNYSSELNVNALLLGDSALYLCASGLSGQGDTQYFGPGTRLTVL.